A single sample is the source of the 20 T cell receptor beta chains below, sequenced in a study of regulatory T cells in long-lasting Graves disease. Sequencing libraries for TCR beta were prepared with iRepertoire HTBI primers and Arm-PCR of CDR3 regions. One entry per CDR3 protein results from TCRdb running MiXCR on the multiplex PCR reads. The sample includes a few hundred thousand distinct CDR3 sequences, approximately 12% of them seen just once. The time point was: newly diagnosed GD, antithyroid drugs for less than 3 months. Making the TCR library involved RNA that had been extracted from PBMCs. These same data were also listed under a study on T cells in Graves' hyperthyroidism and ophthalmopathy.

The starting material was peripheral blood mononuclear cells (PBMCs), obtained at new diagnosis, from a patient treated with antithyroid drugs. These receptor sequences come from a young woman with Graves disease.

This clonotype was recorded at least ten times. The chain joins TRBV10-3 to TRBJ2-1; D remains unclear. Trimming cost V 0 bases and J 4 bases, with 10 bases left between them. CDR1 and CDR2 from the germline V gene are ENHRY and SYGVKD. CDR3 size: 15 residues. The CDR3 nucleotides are TGTGCCATCAGTGAGTCCTCGGCGGCATACAATGAGCAGTTCTTC. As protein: CAISESSAAYNEQFF.

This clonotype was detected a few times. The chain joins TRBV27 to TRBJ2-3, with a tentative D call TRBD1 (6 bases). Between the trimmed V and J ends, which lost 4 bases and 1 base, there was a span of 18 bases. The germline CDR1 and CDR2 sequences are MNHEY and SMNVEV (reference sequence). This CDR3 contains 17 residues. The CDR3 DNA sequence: TGTGCCAGCAGTTCCCCGGGACACATACGGGGCACAGATACGCAGTATTTT. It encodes CASSSPGHIRGTDTQYF.

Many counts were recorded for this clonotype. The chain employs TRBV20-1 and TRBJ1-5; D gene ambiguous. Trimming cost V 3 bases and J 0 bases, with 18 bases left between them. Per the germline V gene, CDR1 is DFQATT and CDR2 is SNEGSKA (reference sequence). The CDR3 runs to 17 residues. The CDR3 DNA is TGCAGTGCTAGCGCTACACCGAGGATCTATAGCAATCAGCCCCAGCATTTT. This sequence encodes CSASATPRIYSNQPQHF.

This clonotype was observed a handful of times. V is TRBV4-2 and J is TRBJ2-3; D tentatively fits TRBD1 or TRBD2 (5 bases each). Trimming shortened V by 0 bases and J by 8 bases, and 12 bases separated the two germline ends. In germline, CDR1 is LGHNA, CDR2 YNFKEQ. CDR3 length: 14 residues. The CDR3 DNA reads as TGTGCCAGCAGCCAAGATCCCATGGGGGTTACGCAGTATTTT. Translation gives CASSQDPMGVTQYF.

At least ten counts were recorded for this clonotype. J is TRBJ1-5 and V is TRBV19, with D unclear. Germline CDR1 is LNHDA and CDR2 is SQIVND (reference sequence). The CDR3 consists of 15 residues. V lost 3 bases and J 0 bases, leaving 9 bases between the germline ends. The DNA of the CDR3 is TGTGCCAGTAGTATTTTGGGCGGTAGCAATCAGCCCCAGCATTTT. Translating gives CASSILGGSNQPQHF.

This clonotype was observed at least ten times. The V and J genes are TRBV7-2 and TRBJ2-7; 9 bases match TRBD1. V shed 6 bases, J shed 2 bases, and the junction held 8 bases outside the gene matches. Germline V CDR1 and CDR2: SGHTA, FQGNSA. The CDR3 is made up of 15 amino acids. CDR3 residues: CASSPGTGLTYEQYF. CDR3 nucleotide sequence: TGTGCCAGCAGTCCCGGGACAGGGTTGACCTACGAGCAGTACTTC.

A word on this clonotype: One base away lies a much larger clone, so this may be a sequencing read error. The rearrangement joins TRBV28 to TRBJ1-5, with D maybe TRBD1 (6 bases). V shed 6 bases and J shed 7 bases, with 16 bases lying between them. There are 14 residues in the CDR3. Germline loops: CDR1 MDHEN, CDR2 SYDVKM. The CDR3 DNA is TGTGCCAGCAGACGGCAGGGGCTGAAACAGCCCCAGCATTTT. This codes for CASRRQGLKQPQHF.

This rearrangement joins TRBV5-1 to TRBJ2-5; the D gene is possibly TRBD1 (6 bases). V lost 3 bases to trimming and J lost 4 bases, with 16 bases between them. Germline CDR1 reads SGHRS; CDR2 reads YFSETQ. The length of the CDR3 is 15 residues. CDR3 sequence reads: CASSSQGQLGETQYF. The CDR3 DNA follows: TGCGCCAGCAGCTCCCAGGGGCAACTCGGAGAGACCCAGTACTTC. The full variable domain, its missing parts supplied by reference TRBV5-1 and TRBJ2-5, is KAGVTQTPRYLIKTRGQQVTLSCSPISGHRSVSWYQQTPGQGLQFLFEYFSETQRNKGNFPGRFSGRQFSNSRSEMNVSTLELGDSALYLCASSSQGQLGETQYFGPGTRLLVL.

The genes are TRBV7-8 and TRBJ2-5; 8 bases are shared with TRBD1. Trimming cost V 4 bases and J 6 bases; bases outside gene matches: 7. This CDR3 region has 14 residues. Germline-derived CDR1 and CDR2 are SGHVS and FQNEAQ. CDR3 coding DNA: TGTGCCAGCAGCTCGGAAGGACAGGGAAAGACCCAGTACTTC. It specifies CASSSEGQGKTQYF. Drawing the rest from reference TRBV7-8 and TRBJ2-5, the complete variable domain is GAGVSQSPRYKVAKRGQDVALRCDPISGHVSLFWYQQALGQGPEFLTYFQNEAQLDKSGLPSDRFFAERPEGSVSTLKIQRTQQEDSAVYLCASSSEGQGKTQYFGPGTRLLVL.

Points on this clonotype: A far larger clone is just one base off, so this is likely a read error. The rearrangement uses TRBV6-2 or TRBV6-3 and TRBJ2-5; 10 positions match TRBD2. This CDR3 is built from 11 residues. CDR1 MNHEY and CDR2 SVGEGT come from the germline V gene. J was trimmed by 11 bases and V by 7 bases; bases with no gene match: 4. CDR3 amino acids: CASTLAGEQYF. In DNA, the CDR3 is TGTGCCAGCACCCTAGCGGGGGAGCAGTACTTC.

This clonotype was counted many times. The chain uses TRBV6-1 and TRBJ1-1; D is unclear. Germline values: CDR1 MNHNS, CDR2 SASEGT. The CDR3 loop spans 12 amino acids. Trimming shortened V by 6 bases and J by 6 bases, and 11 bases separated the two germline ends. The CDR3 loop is CASRLRASEAFF. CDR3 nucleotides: TGTGCCAGCAGACTCCGGGCCTCTGAAGCTTTCTTT.

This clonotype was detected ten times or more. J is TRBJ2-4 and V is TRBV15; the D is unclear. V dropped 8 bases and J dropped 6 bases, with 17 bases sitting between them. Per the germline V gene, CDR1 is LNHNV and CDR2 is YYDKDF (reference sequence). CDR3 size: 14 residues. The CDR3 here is CATAESPFGNIQYF. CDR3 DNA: TGTGCCACCGCCGAATCCCCTTTTGGAAACATTCAGTACTTC.

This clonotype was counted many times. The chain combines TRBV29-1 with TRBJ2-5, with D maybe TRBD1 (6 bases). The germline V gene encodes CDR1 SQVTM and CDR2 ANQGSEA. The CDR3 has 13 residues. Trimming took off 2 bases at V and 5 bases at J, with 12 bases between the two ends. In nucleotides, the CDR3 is TGCAGCGTTGAATGGACAGCGTCGGAGACCCAGTACTTC. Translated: CSVEWTASETQYF.

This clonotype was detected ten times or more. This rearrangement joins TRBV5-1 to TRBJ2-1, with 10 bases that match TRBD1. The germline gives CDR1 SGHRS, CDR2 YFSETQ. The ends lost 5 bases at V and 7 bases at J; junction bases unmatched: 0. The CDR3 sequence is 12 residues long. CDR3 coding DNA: TGCGCCAGCAGGGACAGGGGGAATGAGCAGTTCTTC. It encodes CASRDRGNEQFF.

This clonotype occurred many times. The CDR3 DNA follows: TGTGCCAGCAGCGCAAGGAAATGGACAGGTGATGTATACACTGAAGCTTTCTTT. It codes for CASSARKWTGDVYTEAFF. The V and J genes are TRBV14 and TRBJ1-1, with 7 positions matching TRBD1. Germline values: CDR1 SGHDN, CDR2 FVKESK. The CDR3 contains 18 residues. V lost 5 bases and J lost 3; bases outside the gene matches: 18.

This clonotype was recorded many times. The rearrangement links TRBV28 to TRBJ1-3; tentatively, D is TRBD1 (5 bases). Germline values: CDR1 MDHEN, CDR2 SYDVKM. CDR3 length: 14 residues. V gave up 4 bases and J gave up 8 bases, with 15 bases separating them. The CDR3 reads CASSSWGNRDTIYF. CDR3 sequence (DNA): TGTGCCAGCAGTTCATGGGGGAATCGGGACACCATATATTTT.

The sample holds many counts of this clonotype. The CDR3 DNA sequence: TGTGCCAGCAGCCTCAGAGGGGGGACAGTTACCCTTGAAGCTTTCTTT. Protein sequence: CASSLRGGTVTLEAFF. The J gene is TRBJ1-1, the V gene TRBV28, with 7 bases that match TRBD1. The CDR3 sequence is 16 residues long. V trimming: 6 bases; J trimming: 7 bases; junction bases outside the gene matches: 17. Germline V gene lookup returns CDR1 MDHEN and CDR2 SYDVKM.

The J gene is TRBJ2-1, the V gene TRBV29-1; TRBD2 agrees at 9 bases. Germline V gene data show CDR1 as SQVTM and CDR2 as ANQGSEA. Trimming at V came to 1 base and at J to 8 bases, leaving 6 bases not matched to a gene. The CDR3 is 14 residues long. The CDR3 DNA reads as TGCAGCGTTGAAGGCGGGGGGGCGATCCATGAGCAGTTCTTC. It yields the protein CSVEGGGAIHEQFF.

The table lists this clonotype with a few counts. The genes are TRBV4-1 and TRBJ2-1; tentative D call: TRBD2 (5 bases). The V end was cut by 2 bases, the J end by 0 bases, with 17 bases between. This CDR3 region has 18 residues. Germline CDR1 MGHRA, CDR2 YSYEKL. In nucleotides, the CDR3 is TGCGCCAGCAGCCAATGGCTCCTGAGGGCGACCTCCTACAATGAGCAGTTCTTC. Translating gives CASSQWLLRATSYNEQFF.

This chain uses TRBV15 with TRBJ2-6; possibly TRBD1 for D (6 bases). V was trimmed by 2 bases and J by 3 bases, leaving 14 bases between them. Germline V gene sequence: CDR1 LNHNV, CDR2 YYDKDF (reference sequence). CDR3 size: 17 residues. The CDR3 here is CATSRPGQSDGANVLTF. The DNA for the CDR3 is TGTGCCACCAGCAGACCGGGACAATCAGATGGGGCCAACGTCCTGACTTTC.